Each of the 15 T cell receptor beta chains below was sequenced from the same sample in a study of T cells in women clearing cervical HPV infection. Sequencing was performed with immunoSEQ multiplex PCR; in TCRdb, only in-frame clones are kept and a portion is missing. The sample includes 45,000 to 55,000 clones. Sequencing was performed on blood buffy coat. These receptors were collected from a woman aged 18 to 75 with a cervical HPV16 infection that either progressed to CIN3+ or cleared (not recorded which).

Regarding this clone: The missing CDR3 end, 3 residues past where the read stops, is filled in from the germline J gene. The rearrangement links TRBV20-1 to TRBJ1-2, with 9 nucleotides matching TRBD1. The germline gives CDR1 DFQATT, CDR2 SNEGSKA (reference sequence). The J segment lost 0 bases and the V segment lost 2 bases, leaving 10 bases of the junction unmatched. The CDR3 contains 17 residues. Incomplete CDR3 DNA: TGCAGTGCTAGACACCGGGACAGGGTCCTGTCTAACTATGGC. Translating gives CSARHRDRVLSNYG. The whole CDR3 region reads CSARHRDRVLSNYGYTF.

Notes on this clone: The CDR3 is cut off 3 residues early in the read; its end comes from the germline J gene. V usage is TRBV14 and J usage is TRBJ2-2, with TRBD1 matching over 12 bases. V dropped 4 bases and J dropped 0; count of bases not matched to a gene: 3. This CDR3 has 17 residues. CDR1 SGHDN and CDR2 FVKESK come from the germline V gene. CDR3 residues: CASSPGQGATNTGELFF. The CDR3 bases that were read are TGTGCCAGCAGCCCGGGACAGGGGGCTACGAACACCGGGGAG.

As regards this clone: The read ends 3 residues shy of where the CDR3 ends; the end is completed using the germline J gene. The chain has TRBV19 and TRBJ2-1; 7 nucleotides align to TRBD1. The CDR3 is made up of 16 amino acids. V lost 1 base to trimming and J lost 0 bases; unmatched junction nucleotides: 3. Germline CDR1 LNHDA, CDR2 SQIVND (reference sequence). Here the CDR3 reads CASSIADRSSYNEQFF. CDR3 DNA (partial): TGTGCCAGTAGTATAGCGGACAGGAGCTCCTACAATGAG.

In regard to this clone: Read coverage stops 3 residues before the CDR3 terminus; the germline J gene supplies the remainder. The chain links TRBV15 to TRBJ2-5; a possible D gene is TRBD2 (7 bases). V lost 1 base to trimming and J lost 1 base, with 13 bases between them. CDR3 length: 16 residues. The V gene's germline CDR1 is LNHNV and CDR2 YYDKDF (reference sequence). The sequenced part of the CDR3 DNA is TGTGCCACCAGCAGAGGGGGGGGGCAGGTCCAAGAGACC. Encoded protein: CATSRGGGQVQET. The full-length CDR3 reads as CATSRGGGQVQETQYF.

Worth noting for this clone: The read ends 3 residues shy of where the CDR3 ends; the end is completed using the germline J gene. At the DNA level, this CDR3 is encoded by other sequences in the same sample as well. The chain carries TRBV28 and TRBJ1-4; D ambiguous. Trimming left V 8 bases short and J 3 bases short, with 10 bases between. Germline V gene data show CDR1 as MDHEN and CDR2 as SYDVKM. The CDR3 sequence is 13 residues long. CDR3 region: CASVVAANEKLFF. CDR3 DNA (partial): TGTGCCAGCGTTGTGGCGGCTAATGAAAAA.

Concerning this clone: Read data end 3 residues before the CDR3 end; the end is taken from the germline J gene. The genes are TRBV12-5 and TRBJ1-3; D gene ambiguous. Trimming removed 0 bases from V and 0 bases from J, with 6 bases in between. The CDR3 extends over 15 amino acids. Germline CDR1 is LGHNT and CDR2 is FRNRAP. The sequenced part of the CDR3 DNA is TGTGCTAGTGGTTTGGTACGGGGCTCTGGAAACACC. This gives the protein CASGLVRGSGNT. The complete CDR3 protein is CASGLVRGSGNTIYF.

Of note for this clone: The read is 3 residues too short to cover the CDR3 end, so that end is filled in from the germline J gene. The J gene is TRBJ2-6, the V gene TRBV6-4; tentatively, D is TRBD2 (5 bases). This CDR3 is 15 amino acids long. The V gene lost 5 bases and the J gene lost 0 bases, with 8 bases spanning the gap. In germline, CDR1 is MRHNA, CDR2 SNTAGT. CDR3 bases read: TGTGCCAGCAGTCCCACTAGCTCTGGGGCCAACGTC. Translation: CASSPTSSGANV. The entire CDR3 reads CASSPTSSGANVLTF.

As to this clone: The CDR3 extends 3 residues past the end of the read, so its final part is completed from the germline J gene. This chain links TRBV9 with TRBJ1-1; 7 positions match TRBD1. V lost 2 bases, J lost 7 bases, and 5 bases stayed unmatched. Germline V lookup: CDR1 SGDLS, CDR2 YYNGEE. This CDR3 comprises 13 residues. The part of the CDR3 DNA that was read is TGTGCCAGCAGCGTGGAACAGGGGAGTGAA. Encoded protein: CASSVEQGSE. The complete CDR3 sequence is CASSVEQGSEAFF.

Remarks on this clone: The read ends 3 residues shy of where the CDR3 ends; the end is completed using the germline J gene. The chain uses TRBV20-1 and TRBJ2-7, with D hard to call. The CDR3 is made up of 14 amino acids. Trimming left V 3 bases short and J 1 base short, with 13 bases between. Per germline, CDR1 DFQATT and CDR2 SNEGSKA (reference sequence). CDR3 sequence reads: CSASLFSSSYEQYF. The covered CDR3 bases are TGCAGTGCTAGCCTGTTTTCCTCGTCCTACGAG.

On this clone itself: At one end, the junction sequence differs from germline, possibly due to a read error. Read data end 3 residues before the CDR3 end; the end is taken from the germline J gene. This sequence joins TRBV2 and TRBJ2-7; 9 nucleotides match TRBD1. The CDR3 extends over 14 amino acids. CDR1 and CDR2 (germline): SNHLY, FYNNEI. CDR3 sequence: CASSETGGSYEQYF. The CDR3 DNA, read in part, is TGTGCCAGTAGTGAGACAGGGGGATCCTACGAG.

As for this clone: The read comes to an end 3 residues before the CDR3 does, leaving the germline J gene to fill in the end. V is TRBV7-9 and J is TRBJ1-6; tentative D call: TRBD1 (6 bases). The germline V gene has CDR1 SEHNR and CDR2 FQNEAQ (reference sequence). This CDR3 is built from 14 residues. The V end was cut by 2 bases, the J end by 8 bases, with 10 bases between. This CDR3 reads CASSLSGVDSPLHF. CDR3 DNA (partial): TGTGCCAGCAGCTTATCAGGGGTCGATTCACCC.

To note about this clone: The read ends 3 residues early relative to the CDR3; the germline J gene fills the gap. The chain uses TRBV19 and TRBJ1-4; D is possibly TRBD1 (6 bases). The V and J ends lost 1 base and 7 bases respectively, with 13 bases between them. Germline loops: CDR1 LNHDA, CDR2 SQIVND (reference sequence). The CDR3 covers 15 residues. The DNA read from the CDR3 is TGTGCCAGTAGTATAGGATGGGGGCGCGTTGAAAAA. Translating it yields CASSIGWGRVEK. The whole CDR3 reads CASSIGWGRVEKLFF.

Remarks on this clone: The read terminates 3 residues ahead of where the CDR3 ends, so the germline J gene completes it. This chain connects TRBV7-9 to TRBJ2-5; D is possibly TRBD2 (5 bases). The germline V gene has CDR1 SEHNR and CDR2 FQNEAQ (reference sequence). There are 10 residues in the CDR3. With 11 bases removed from V and 4 bases from J, the gap between germline ends came to 8 bases. Incomplete CDR3 DNA: TGTGCCGCGGGTCTAGAGACC. The encoded protein is CAAGLET. The full CDR3 protein is CAAGLETQYF.

As for this clone: With the read ending 3 residues before the CDR3 end, the germline J gene is used to fill in that end. The chain joins TRBV30 to TRBJ1-2; no clear D gene. V lost 2 bases and J 1 base, leaving 14 bases between the germline ends. From germline, CDR1 is GTSNPN and CDR2 SVGIG (reference sequence). The CDR3 totals 15 residues. CDR3: CAWSFGQADNYGYTF. The covered CDR3 bases are TGTGCCTGGAGTTTTGGTCAGGCCGATAACTATGGC.

Regarding this clone: The read is 3 residues too short to cover the CDR3 end, so that end is filled in from the germline J gene. The gene calls are TRBV10-3 and TRBJ2-2; 9 bases map to TRBD1. Germline CDR1 ENHRY, CDR2 SYGVKD. This CDR3 spans 16 amino acids. The trim removed 6 bases at V and 3 bases at J, leaving 8 bases unmatched. The CDR3 DNA, read in part, is TGTGCCATCAGGGTCCGGGACAGGGAGTACACCGGGGAG. This encodes CAIRVRDREYTGE. The full CDR3 protein is CAIRVRDREYTGELFF.